This TCR beta chain was sequenced for a study of T-cell memory formation after mild COVID-19. TCRdb ran MiXCR on the 5' RACE reads and lists one entry per CDR3 protein. This repertoire shows over 40,000 distinct CDR3 sequences, approximately 12% found once; its top ten account for about 25%. This clonotype has a count of ten or more. The V gene's germline CDR1 is SGDLS and CDR2 YYNGEE. The V and J ends lost 7 bases and 5 bases respectively, with 21 bases between them. The CDR3 is 15 residues long. The sequence was obtained from a man aged 18 to 29 who had mild COVID-19 (a few samples of this study predate the infection). Cell type and time point are not known. Specimen: PBMCs or a T cell subset sorted from them (not recorded which). The chain couples TRBV9 to TRBJ2-5, with D maybe TRBD2 (6 bases). CDR3 residues: CASSVVPAGLETQYF. The DNA for the CDR3 is TGTGCCAGCTCCGTAGTTCCGGCGGGGTTGGAGACCCAGTACTTC.